The 32 T cell receptor beta chains given below trace back to one sample, sequenced in a study of blood T cells in healthy people across ages. Next came a second PCR, run for about 7 to 11 cycles, which used a sample-barcoded 5' primer along with a J-beta primer mix. In TCRdb, the 5' RACE reads were re-called with MiXCR into one record per CDR3 protein. This table has hundreds of thousands of distinct CDR3 sequences, about 40% appearing once. What was sequenced was blood. Source of these receptors: a woman aged 60-75 years in good health.

The J gene is TRBJ2-1, the V gene TRBV13; the D gene is possibly TRBD2 (7 bases). V was shortened by 5 bases and J by 4 bases, with 21 bases between the two germline ends. The germline V gene has CDR1 PRHDT and CDR2 FYEKMQ (reference sequence). The CDR3 loop spans 17 amino acids. The CDR3: CASSPPGGQILYNEQFF. The CDR3, as DNA: TGTGCCAGCAGCCCTCCCGGGGGGCAAATTCTATACAATGAGCAGTTCTTC.

This chain uses TRBV6-2 or TRBV6-3 with TRBJ2-7, with D perhaps being TRBD1 or TRBD2 (5 bases each). The CDR3 length is 13 residues. Germline V gene data show CDR1 as MNHEY and CDR2 as SVGEGT. V was shortened by 6 bases and J by 9 bases, with 18 bases between the two germline ends. CDR3 in amino acids: CASSTGPPFAQYF. The CDR3 DNA sequence: TGTGCCAGCAGCACGGGACCCCCTTTCGCGCAGTACTTC.

This clonotype was recorded only once. The gene calls are TRBV27 and TRBJ1-1, with 7 bases fitting TRBD1. Trimming at V came to 4 bases and at J to 6 bases, leaving 11 bases not matched to a gene. This CDR3 region has 15 residues. Germline V gives CDR1 MNHEY, CDR2 SMNVEV (reference sequence). The CDR3 DNA reads as TGTGCCAGCAGTTCATACAGGGGAGGAACGGCTGAAGCTTTCTTT. Translated: CASSSYRGGTAEAFF.

Remarks on this clonotype: A read error may explain this, as a much larger clone is one base away. The rearrangement links TRBV7-2 to TRBJ2-1, with 10 bases aligning to TRBD2. The CDR3 runs to 16 residues. V dropped 5 bases and J dropped 5; count of bases not matched to a gene: 9. Germline CDR1 SGHTA, CDR2 FQGNSA. The DNA of the CDR3 is TGTGCCAGCAGCCAGAGCGGGGGGGCCTCGCACAATGAGCAGTTCTTC. This sequence encodes CASSQSGGASHNEQFF.

This chain joins TRBV29-1 and TRBJ1-5, with 8 bases fitting TRBD1. The ends lost 8 bases at V and 6 bases at J; junction bases unmatched: 9. This CDR3 comprises 13 residues. The V gene's germline CDR1 is SQVTM and CDR2 ANQGSEA. In nucleotides, the CDR3 is TGCAGCATTGGAACAGGGGGAACTCAGCCCCAGCATTTT. This codes for CSIGTGGTQPQHF.

The V call is TRBV20-1, the J call TRBJ1-4; the match to TRBD1 covers 7 bases. Germline V CDR1 and CDR2: DFQATT, SNEGSKA (reference sequence). This CDR3 contains 12 residues. As DNA, the CDR3 is TGCAGCGCAAATCAGGGGGGTGAAAAACTGTTTTTT. Protein: CSANQGGEKLFF.

The chain combines TRBV2 with TRBJ1-5; D is ambiguous. V dropped 3 bases and J dropped 0 bases, with 9 bases sitting between them. The CDR3 runs 15 residues. Germline lookup yields CDR1 SNHLY and CDR2 FYNNEI. CDR3 coding DNA: TGTGCCAGCAGTGATAATCCTTATAGCAATCAGCCCCAGCATTTT. Translating gives CASSDNPYSNQPQHF.

This clonotype was counted a single time. The chain couples TRBV7-9 to TRBJ2-4; D tentatively reads TRBD1 or TRBD2 (5 bases each). Matching the DNA end better, TRBJ2-7 makes the J call doubtful. CDR3 size: 13 residues. Germline CDR1 and CDR2: SEHNR and FQNEAQ (reference sequence). In nucleotides, the CDR3 is TGTGCCAGCGGAAAGGGGACCTCCTACGAGCAGTACTTC. Translation: CASGKGTSYEQYF.

The V and J genes are TRBV20-1 and TRBJ2-1, with D possibly matching TRBD2 (6 bases). The end of the DNA aligns better with TRBJ2-7, so the J call may be wrong. Looked up from germline, CDR1 is DFQATT and CDR2 is SNEGSKA (reference sequence). The CDR3 is 14 amino acids. The chain's CDR3 is CSARAGVSYNEQYF. CDR3 DNA sequence: TGCAGTGCTAGAGCGGGGGTCTCCTACAATGAGCAGTACTTC.

The chain couples TRBV5-1 to TRBJ2-5, with a weak D call TRBD1 (6 bases). Trimming took off 4 bases at V and 5 bases at J, with 9 bases between the two ends. The germline CDR1 and CDR2 sequences are SGHRS and YFSETQ. The CDR3 has 12 amino acids. CDR3 DNA: TGCGCCAGCAGCGAGGGACACGAGACCCAGTACTTC. Its translation is CASSEGHETQYF.

This chain uses TRBV7-3 with TRBJ2-1, with a weak D call TRBD2 (5 bases). Per germline, CDR1 SGHTA and CDR2 FQGTGA. The CDR3 runs 19 residues. V was cut by 5 bases and J by 0 bases, with 23 bases left in between. As DNA, the CDR3 is TGTGCCAGCAGCCGTGACGGGGTCTCTTCCCTTTCCTCCTACAATGAGCAGTTCTTC. This gives the protein CASSRDGVSSLSSYNEQFF.

This chain connects TRBV5-1 to TRBJ2-4; either TRBD1 or TRBD2 may fit D (5 bases each). CDR3 length equals 15 residues. CDR1 and CDR2 (germline): SGHRS, YFSETQ. Trimming removed 5 bases at V and 6 bases at J, with 18 bases between. The CDR3 coding sequence is TGCGCCAGCAGATTAGAAGGGGAGATTAGAAACATTCAGTACTTC. It specifies CASRLEGEIRNIQYF.

Notes on this clonotype: One end of the junction varies from germline; a read error may be responsible. V and J are TRBV4-1 and TRBJ2-5; TRBD2 matches at 11 bases. The CDR3 spans 18 residues. Germline values: CDR1 MGHRA, CDR2 YSYEKL. In DNA form, the CDR3 reads TGCACCAGCAGCCAGGAATCCCCTCTAGCGGGGGGCAGGGAGACCCAGTACTTC. It specifies CTSSQESPLAGGRETQYF.

The V call is TRBV11-2, the J call TRBJ2-3; maybe TRBD2 (5 bases). With 1 base removed from V and 1 base from J, the gap between germline ends came to 15 bases. The CDR3 totals 17 residues. Germline assignment: CDR1 SGHAT and CDR2 FQNNGV. CDR3 in amino acids: CASSLGRGSDGTDTQYF. CDR3 DNA: TGTGCCAGCAGCTTAGGTCGAGGTAGCGACGGCACAGATACGCAGTATTTT.

This clonotype was seen only a few times. Here the CDR3 DNA reads TGCGCCAGCAGCCAAGATCGGTGGGGAGATACGCAGTATTTT. Translating it yields CASSQDRWGDTQYF. The V call is TRBV4-3, the J call TRBJ2-3; D unclear. CDR1 is LGHNA and CDR2 is YSLEER in the germline V gene. V was pared by 0 bases and J by 5 bases, with 9 bases between. This CDR3 has 14 residues.

The V gene is TRBV24-1, the J gene TRBJ2-4; TRBD2 is a possible D gene (6 bases). The CDR3 spans 16 residues. The V and J ends lost 5 bases and 13 bases respectively, with 26 bases between them. Per the germline V gene, CDR1 is KGHDR and CDR2 is SFDVKD. Here the CDR3 DNA reads TGTGCCACCAGTGTTAAAACCGGGACCAAAGGCGGGGAGCAGTACTTC. Translating it yields CATSVKTGTKGGEQYF.

The chain uses TRBV12-3 or TRBV12-4 and TRBJ2-3; 7 bases line up with TRBD2. J gave up 3 bases and V 5 bases, and 17 bases lay outside the gene matches. The CDR3 spans 18 residues. DNA for the CDR3: TGTGCCAGCAGTCAGTCTTCGGGGAGGGCCTTTGGGACAGATACGCAGTATTTT. This codes for CASSQSSGRAFGTDTQYF.

The chain recombines TRBV2 with TRBJ2-1; 7 positions match TRBD2. The germline gives CDR1 SNHLY, CDR2 FYNNEI. After removal of 7 bases from V and 3 bases from J, the junction contained 6 bases not matched to a gene. The CDR3 extends over 14 amino acids. The chain's CDR3 is CASTPPSGYNEQFF. CDR3 DNA: TGTGCCAGCACCCCACCTAGCGGCTACAATGAGCAGTTCTTC.

The rearrangement links TRBV28 to TRBJ2-4; 12 bases agree with TRBD1. From germline, CDR1 is MDHEN and CDR2 SYDVKM. The CDR3 is made up of 14 amino acids. Trimming removed 6 bases from V and 6 bases from J; junction bases left unmatched: 3. In nucleotides, the CDR3 is TGTGCCAGCAGGGGACAGGGGGCGGGAAACATTCAGTACTTC. It specifies CASRGQGAGNIQYF.

Details on this clonotype: A read error may be the cause here, since a much bigger clone is one base away. This chain links TRBV10-3 with TRBJ2-1; D may be TRBD1 (5 bases). This CDR3 region has 14 residues. The V gene lost 5 bases and the J gene lost 3 bases, with 11 bases spanning the gap. Germline CDR1 and CDR2: ENHRY and SYGVKD. The CDR3 region is CAISPDSIYNEQFF. DNA for the CDR3: TGTGCCATCAGTCCTGACAGTATCTACAATGAGCAGTTCTTC.

V usage is TRBV5-1 and J usage is TRBJ2-1, with 8 bases aligning to TRBD2. The V gene's germline CDR1 is SGHRS and CDR2 YFSETQ. Losses at the gene ends were 4 bases for V and 8 bases for J; bases not matched to a gene: 11. The CDR3 runs 15 residues. The CDR3 reads CASSKLSGTFDEQFF. The CDR3 DNA is TGCGCCAGCAGCAAACTTAGCGGGACTTTTGATGAGCAGTTCTTC.

The V and J genes are TRBV27 and TRBJ2-3; D is possibly TRBD1 (7 bases). CDR3 length: 15 amino acids. V lost 0 bases, J lost 3 bases, and 10 bases lay in between. CDR1 and CDR2 from the germline V gene are MNHEY and SMNVEV (reference sequence). The CDR3 reads CASSLSAGGTDTQYF. The CDR3 coding sequence is TGTGCCAGCAGTTTATCGGCAGGGGGGACAGATACGCAGTATTTT.

This clonotype was counted between two and nine times. The chain has TRBV20-1 and TRBJ2-3; D perhaps matches TRBD2 (5 bases). The CDR3 totals 13 residues. Germline CDR1 reads DFQATT; CDR2 reads SNEGSKA (reference sequence). Trimming cost V 1 base and J 4 bases, with 9 bases left between them. The DNA of the CDR3 is TGCAGTGCTAGAGCGCGGGCAGCAGATACGCAGTATTTT. The encoded protein is CSARARAADTQYF.

The J gene is TRBJ2-1, the V gene TRBV7-3; TRBD1 matches 10 bases. The J call may not be correct, given that the DNA end is closer to TRBJ2-7. The CDR3 is 15 amino acids. Germline V lookup: CDR1 SGHTA, CDR2 FQGTGA. CDR3 bases: TGTGCCAGCAGCTTAGAGGGACAGGGGTACAATGAGCAGTACTTC. This translates into CASSLEGQGYNEQYF.

The table lists this clonotype with many counts. The chain has TRBV25-1 and TRBJ2-1, with unresolved D. The germline V and J ends were trimmed by 8 bases and 0 bases, with 5 bases remaining between them. The CDR3 is made up of 12 amino acids. Per the germline V gene, CDR1 is MGHDK and CDR2 is SYGVNS. The CDR3, as DNA: TGTGCCAGCCGTATCTCCTACAATGAGCAGTTCTTC. Translation gives CASRISYNEQFF.

There are a few counts of this clonotype. CDR3: CAISDKGISNQPQHF. The DNA for the CDR3 is TGTGCCATCAGTGATAAGGGTATTAGCAATCAGCCCCAGCATTTT. The chain employs TRBV10-3 and TRBJ1-5, with D unresolved. The CDR3 consists of 15 residues. Germline loops: CDR1 ENHRY, CDR2 SYGVKD. The germline V and J ends were trimmed by 3 bases and 0 bases, with 9 bases remaining between them.

The genes are TRBV7-2 and TRBJ2-7; D possibly corresponds to TRBD1 (6 bases). Germline lookup yields CDR1 SGHTA and CDR2 FQGNSA. CDR3 size: 14 residues. V was clipped by 5 bases and J by 7 bases, with 18 bases between them. CDR3 protein: CASSTGIHSGEQYF. The CDR3 region has the DNA TGTGCCAGCAGCACAGGGATTCACAGTGGGGAGCAGTACTTC. The entire variable domain, with the rest obtained from reference TRBV7-2 and TRBJ2-7, is as follows: GAGVSQSPSNKVTEKGKDVELRCDPISGHTALYWYRQSLGQGLEFLIYFQGNSAPDKSGLPSDRFSAERTGGSVSTLTIQRTQQEDSAVYLCASSTGIHSGEQYFGPGTRLTVT.

To note about this clonotype: A single base separates this from a much larger clone, so it may be a read error. The chain couples TRBV7-2 to TRBJ2-1; D gene ambiguous. The J call may be incorrect, as the DNA end agrees better with TRBJ2-7. This CDR3 region has 14 residues. CDR1 is SGHTA, CDR2 FQGNSA, per germline. The DNA for the CDR3 is TGTGCCAGCAGCGCTAGTGGGGTCAGCAATGAGCAGTACTTC. Translating gives CASSASGVSNEQYF.

With respect to this clonotype: A much bigger clone sits one base away, suggesting this may be a read error. The V and J genes are TRBV7-2 and TRBJ2-7; 8 bases align to TRBD2. With V trimmed by 5 bases and J by 7 bases, 4 bases remained unmatched. Germline V gene lookup returns CDR1 SGHTA and CDR2 FQGNSA. The CDR3 runs 12 residues. CDR3 coding DNA: TGTGCCAGCAGCAGGACTAGCAGTGAGCAGTACTTC. It is translated as CASSRTSSEQYF.

The J gene is TRBJ1-2, the V gene TRBV4-1; D is uncertain. Trimming pared 3 bases from V and 8 bases from J, leaving 10 bases between. Germline values: CDR1 MGHRA, CDR2 YSYEKL. This CDR3 comprises 12 residues. CDR3 nucleotides: TGCGCCAGCAGCCAGGGAGTAGCGGGCTACACCTTC. Its translation is CASSQGVAGYTF.

Note on this clonotype: The junction and the germline gene differ at one end; a read error may be behind it. The chain links TRBV7-6 to TRBJ2-3, with a possible D match to TRBD2 (5 bases). Germline loops: CDR1 SGHVS, CDR2 FNYEAQ. The length of the CDR3 is 16 residues. CDR3: CASSLAPGGGLNTLYF. DNA of the CDR3: TGTGCCAGCAGCTTAGCCCCAGGAGGAGGACTTAATACGCTGTATTTT.

Worth noting for this clonotype: Just one base apart from a much larger clone, this may be a read error. This chain links TRBV7-2 with TRBJ2-5, with D hard to call. The germline gives CDR1 SGHTA, CDR2 FQGNSA. This CDR3 spans 13 amino acids. V lost 2 bases and J 11 bases, leaving 15 bases between the germline ends. CDR3 region: CASSLSVNNVQYF. The CDR3 DNA sequence: TGTGCCAGCAGCTTATCCGTTAACAATGTGCAGTACTTC.